Listed below are T cell receptor beta chains from one sample, sequenced in a study of blood T cell repertoires in COVID-19. Data came from immunoSEQ multiplex PCR; TCRdb stores just in-frame clones and leaves some out. The sample includes some 220,000 clones, around three quarters of them seen just once. The material sequenced was peripheral blood. These receptors were taken from a woman between 65 and 79 years old with acute or convalescent COVID-19. Both conserved end residues are part of each CDR3. The D gene is left open where the match is weak. Some rows mark clone size as missing; the rest say once, few, many or name a class of expanded clone.

TGTGCCAGCAGTCACAGCGCGGGGCCGGCCTACGAGCAGTACTTC CASSHSAGPAYEQYF once TRBJ2-7 NA TRBV6-2/TRBV6-3
TGCGCCAGCAGCAGCAGGGGGCAAGAGCAGTTCTTC CASSSRGQEQFF once TRBJ2-1 TRBD1 TRBV4-1
TGCGCCAGCAGCTTGGGAGACAAAACCGGGGAGCTGTTTTTT CASSLGDKTGELFF NA TRBJ2-2 NA TRBV5-1
TGTGCCAGCAGCTCCCTCGCCATCACTGATGAGCAGTTCTTC CASSSLAITDEQFF NA TRBJ2-1 NA TRBV5-6
TGTGCCAGCAGCTTATCGCACCGGTCTTCACCTGGAAACACCATATATTTT CASSLSHRSSPGNTIYF NA TRBJ1-3 NA TRBV7-2
TGTGCCAGCAGCCAAGATTCTGACAGCCTTAATGAAAAACTGTTTTTT CASSQDSDSLNEKLFF NA TRBJ1-4 NA TRBV4-2
TGTGCCAGCCCCCCCCCGGGACAGGAGTACTATGGCTACACCTTC CASPPPGQEYYGYTF NA TRBJ1-2 TRBD1 TRBV27
TGTGCCAGCAGCGGCGAGGGGGTAGCATGGGATACGCAGTATTTT CASSGEGVAWDTQYF NA TRBJ2-3 NA TRBV9
TGTGCCAGCAGTAACTTATACGAGCAGTACTTC CASSNLYEQYF NA TRBJ2-7 NA TRBV7-9
TGTGCCAGCAGTAGCTGGACAGGGGGGGACCAAGAGACCCAGTACTTC CASSSWTGGDQETQYF NA TRBJ2-5 TRBD1 TRBV6-2/TRBV6-3
TGTGCCAGCAGCGTAGGAATGGGCAGGGACAATGAGCAGTTCTTC CASSVGMGRDNEQFF few TRBJ2-1 NA TRBV9
TGTGCCAGCAGCCAAGACAGGGTGTTAGGGCAAGCTTTCTTT CASSQDRVLGQAFF NA TRBJ1-1 NA TRBV3-1/TRBV3-2